This T cell receptor (beta chain) was recovered during a study of blood T cells in healthy people across ages. The study's findings and limits: Long-lived donors exceeded aged donors in naive CD4+ cells and diversity.

This clonotype has just a few counts. Antigen: not known. The use of a sample-barcoded 5' primer and a J-beta primer mix characterized a second PCR of about 7 to 12 cycles. Each cDNA molecule was tagged by a template-switch adaptor with 12 random nucleotides. TCRdb recomputed calls from the 5' RACE reads with MiXCR, one row per CDR3 protein. The sample holds around 650,000 distinct CDR3 sequences; approximately 29% are singletons and the top ten take approximately 15%. Germline values: CDR1 MNHEY, CDR2 SMNVEV (reference sequence). V shed 5 bases and J 4 bases; nucleotides not matched to a gene: 8. The CDR3 is made up of 15 amino acids.

V gene TRBV27 combines with J gene TRBJ2-5; 9 nucleotides agree with TRBD1. The source material was blood. The receptor comes from a woman older than 75 in good health. CDR3 sequence reads: CASSPRGQGRETQYF. CDR3 DNA: TGTGCCAGCAGTCCACGGGGACAGGGAAGAGAGACCCAGTACTTC.